A selection of T cell receptor beta chains follows, all from one sample in a study of cytomegalovirus exposure and HLA in healthy donors. Clones were sequenced by immunoSEQ multiplex PCR, and TCRdb holds only the in-frame ones, with some missing. This table holds over 200,000 clones, roughly 83% found once. Sequences were obtained from PBMCs. These receptors were obtained from a woman between 18 and 29 years old in good health and CMV-seronegative. Each CDR3 is given with its conserved first and last residue. D genes are given only for firm matches. Size is omitted from some rows. Given values are once, few, many or a class for expanded clones.

abundance | j_gene | d_gene | v_gene | CDR3nt | CDR3aa
- | TRBJ2-3 | TRBD2 | TRBV5-1 | TGCGCCAGCAGCTTTTCGGCGGGGGGGCGCACAGATACGCAGTATTTT | CASSFSAGGRTDTQYF
- | TRBJ2-7 | - | TRBV29-1 | TGCAGCGTTACTCCTTTAGGGGCATACGAGCAGTACTTC | CSVTPLGAYEQYF
- | TRBJ1-2 | - | TRBV7-9 | TGTGCCAGCAGCTCAGCGGACAGAACGAACTATGGCTACACCTTC | CASSSADRTNYGYTF
- | TRBJ1-3 | - | TRBV25-1 | TGTGCCACCTGGGGTGACACCATATATTTT | CATWGDTIYF
- | TRBJ1-5 | - | TRBV19 | TGTGCCAGTAGTATCCCCACAGGGAATCAGCCCCAGCATTTT | CASSIPTGNQPQHF
- | TRBJ2-5 | TRBD2 | TRBV4-2 | TGTGCCAGCAGCCAAGATGTAGCGGGGGGGCGGGGTGGTGAGACCCAGTACTTC | CASSQDVAGGRGGETQYF
- | TRBJ1-1 | TRBD1 | TRBV27 | TGTGCCAGCAGTTTATCGGGGGACAGGGTAGGCACTGAAGCTTTCTTT | CASSLSGDRVGTEAFF
few | TRBJ2-3 | - | TRBV11-2 | TGTGCCAGCAGCTTAGTAGCAGATACGCAGTATTTT | CASSLVADTQYF
- | TRBJ2-5 | - | TRBV27 | TGTGCCAGCAGCCTTTTATCCGGGGGATTCACCCCAGAGACCCAGTACTTC | CASSLLSGGFTPETQYF
few | TRBJ1-1 | - | TRBV28 | TGTGCCAGCAGTTTGCAGGCGGACACAATATCGGGGGCTTTCTTT | CASSLQADTISGAFF
- | TRBJ2-7 | - | TRBV10-3 | TGTGCCATCAGCGCTCCATCAGGGAACGAGCAGTACTTC | CAISAPSGNEQYF
- | TRBJ1-1 | TRBD1 | TRBV18 | TGTGCCAGCTCACCCGGGACAGGGTATGCTTTCTTT | CASSPGTGYAFF
- | TRBJ1-1 | - | TRBV9 | TGTGCCAGCAGCCTTCTCTTCGGGAACACTGAAGCTTTCTTT | CASSLLFGNTEAFF
- | TRBJ2-5 | - | TRBV2 | TGTGCCACCGGCCGGGAGACCCAGTACTTC | CATGRETQYF
- | TRBJ2-5 | TRBD1 | TRBV30 | TGTGCCTGGAGTTCAGGACAGGGGCGACAAGAGACCCAGTACTTC | CAWSSGQGRQETQYF
- | TRBJ2-5 | - | TRBV4-1 | TGCGCCAGCAGCCGCACCTTGGACAGCCAAGAGACCCAGTACTTC | CASSRTLDSQETQYF
- | TRBJ2-7 | TRBD2 | TRBV5-5 | TGTGCCAGCAGCGATGGGACTAGCGGGAGCGACGAGCAGTACTTC | CASSDGTSGSDEQYF
- | TRBJ1-5 | TRBD1 | TRBV4-1 | TGCGCCAGCAGCCAAGCCCAGGGACAGTATAGCAATCAGCCCCAGCATTTT | CASSQAQGQYSNQPQHF
- | TRBJ2-7 | - | TRBV11-2 | TGTGCCAGCAGCTTAGATCCGGGAGACGAGCAGTACTTC | CASSLDPGDEQYF
- | TRBJ2-5 | - | TRBV6-1 | TGTGCCAGCAGTGTTCCGGGGACCACAAAAGAGACCCAGTACTTC | CASSVPGTTKETQYF
- | TRBJ1-1 | TRBD1 | TRBV7-9 | TGTGCCAGCAGCTTCGACAGGGGGAACACTGAAGCTTTCTTT | CASSFDRGNTEAFF
once | TRBJ2-1 | - | TRBV5-6 | TGTGCCAGCAGCTCCTGGTCCTACAATGAGCAGTTCTTC | CASSSWSYNEQFF
- | TRBJ1-5 | - | TRBV12-5 | TGTGCTAGTGGCCAACGGGGCGGGGATCAGCCCCAGCATTTT | CASGQRGGDQPQHF
- | TRBJ1-2 | TRBD1 | TRBV6-5 | TGTGCCAGCAGTCGGGACAGGGCGGCTCATGGCTACACCTTC | CASSRDRAAHGYTF
- | TRBJ1-3 | - | TRBV6-1 | TGTGCCAGCAGAGAGGGGAGTAACTCTGGAAACACCATATATTTT | CASREGSNSGNTIYF
- | TRBJ1-1 | TRBD1 | TRBV7-8 | TGTGCCAGCAGCCAACAGGGACAGGTCGCTGAAGCTTTCTTT | CASSQQGQVAEAFF
- | TRBJ2-7 | TRBD1 | TRBV6-5 | TGTGCCAGCAGGGCGGGCTGGACAGGCTCCTACGAGCAGTACTTC | CASRAGWTGSYEQYF
- | TRBJ1-2 | - | TRBV5-1 | TGCGCCAGCAGCTTGGTCGTGTCACGCGGCTACACCTTC | CASSLVVSRGYTF
- | TRBJ2-3 | - | TRBV6-6 | TGTGCCAGCAGCTACCAGGGGCTAGCCGGCACAGATACGCAGTATTTT | CASSYQGLAGTDTQYF
few | TRBJ1-5 | - | TRBV19 | TGTGCCAGTAGGGGTGGGGAGGGAACCAATCAGCCCCAGCATTTT | CASRGGEGTNQPQHF
- | TRBJ2-7 | - | TRBV5-4 | TGTGCCAGCAGCTTGGTTGGGCGGGGAATACCTGGGGAGCAGTACTTC | CASSLVGRGIPGEQYF
- | TRBJ1-6 | - | TRBV12-5 | TGTGCTAGTGGTTTGGTAATCTCAGGGAGAAATTCACCCCTCCACTTT | CASGLVISGRNSPLHF
- | TRBJ2-3 | - | TRBV30 | TGTGCCCGGGCAAGAAGCTACACAGATACGCAGTATTTT | CARARSYTDTQYF
- | TRBJ2-7 | TRBD2 | TRBV2 | TGTGCCAGGAGTGAGGGACCAGCGGGGGAGCAGTACTTC | CARSEGPAGEQYF
- | TRBJ2-3 | TRBD1 | TRBV30 | TGTGCCTGGACCGGGACAGGGGGCACAGATACGCAGTATTTT | CAWTGTGGTDTQYF
- | TRBJ1-3 | - | TRBV9 | TGTGCCAGCAGCCCTTGGGCCTCGGGGGGAAACACCATATATTTT | CASSPWASGGNTIYF
- | TRBJ2-7 | TRBD1 | TRBV29-1 | TGCAGCGTTCGACAGGGGGTGGGCGAGCAGTACTTC | CSVRQGVGEQYF
once | TRBJ2-3 | TRBD2 | TRBV6-1 | TGTGCCAGCCATAGCGGGAGTACTAGCACAGATACGCAGTATTTT | CASHSGSTSTDTQYF
- | TRBJ2-3 | - | TRBV6-1 | TGTGCCAGCGAGAGTGGACTCTTCACAGATACGCAGTATTTT | CASESGLFTDTQYF
- | TRBJ1-3 | TRBD1 | TRBV27 | TGTGCCAGCAGCCGGACAGGGATACTTCCTAACTCTGGAAACACCATATATTTT | CASSRTGILPNSGNTIYF
- | TRBJ2-7 | - | TRBV2 | TGTGCCAGCAGGGCAGCCGTCTACGAGCAGTACTTC | CASRAAVYEQYF